Listed below are T cell receptor beta chains from one sample, sequenced in a study of shared clonotypes between healthy human individuals. Sequencing used immunoSEQ multiplex PCR; TCRdb keeps in-frame clones, though not all of them. Found here are about 820,000 clones, 80% to 95% of them singletons; the top ten hold about 25%. Sequencing was done on a sample of naive CD8+ T cells sorted from blood. The receptors originated from a man aged 30 to 39 in good health. Each CDR3 is given with its conserved first and last residue. D genes are given only for firm matches. Clone sizes are given selectively: once, few, many, or a class where the clone is expanded.

TGTGCCAGCAGTTACACTAGCGGGGGTACTGAGCAGTTCTTC CASSYTSGGTEQFF - TRBD2 TRBJ2-1 TRBV27
TGTGCCAGCAGCCTACAAGGACTAGCGGGAGGATTAAACTACGAGCAGTACTTC CASSLQGLAGGLNYEQYF - TRBD2 TRBJ2-7 TRBV7-2
TGCGCCAGCAGCCATGGGGCGACAGGGGCAAAATACAATGAGCAGTTCTTC CASSHGATGAKYNEQFF - TRBD1 TRBJ2-1 TRBV4-1
TGTGCCAGCAGTTTATCGGACCCCCGAGCCCATGGCGATGAGCAGTTCTTC CASSLSDPRAHGDEQFF - - TRBJ2-1 TRBV27
TGTGCCAGCAGTCTTTCGGCAGGGCCAGACTACGAGCAGTACTTC CASSLSAGPDYEQYF once - TRBJ2-7 TRBV25-1
TGTGCCAGCAGAGAATTTTGGGGGGCTGGCACAGATACGCAGTATTTT CASREFWGAGTDTQYF - - TRBJ2-3 TRBV27
TGTGCCAGCAGCGACGGACTAGCGGGGAACAATGAGCAGTTCTTC CASSDGLAGNNEQFF - TRBD2 TRBJ2-1 TRBV9
TGTGCCTGGAGTGCGGTCTCTGGAAACACCATATATTTT CAWSAVSGNTIYF - - TRBJ1-3 TRBV30
TGTGCCAGCAGTCTGGGGACCGCTATCCAGCCCCAGCATTTT CASSLGTAIQPQHF few - TRBJ1-5 TRBV28
TGTGCCAGCAGTTTCCTCGGGGGGGCCGGGGAGCTGTTTTTT CASSFLGGAGELFF once TRBD2 TRBJ2-2 TRBV27
TGTGCCAGCAGTGAGCAGAGAGGGGTCGGTCTAGATACGCAGTATTTT CASSEQRGVGLDTQYF - - TRBJ2-3 TRBV6-1
TGTGCCAGCAGTTTTGCAGCGGGAGGCCTCCACTACGAGCAGTACTTC CASSFAAGGLHYEQYF - TRBD2 TRBJ2-7 TRBV27
TGTGCCAGCGGCTCGGGTAACAGCGAGCAGTACTTC CASGSGNSEQYF - - TRBJ2-7 TRBV27
TGCGCCAGCAGCCAAGATCCAACAGGGGGCAAAATTTCTGGAAACACCATATATTTT CASSQDPTGGKISGNTIYF - TRBD1 TRBJ1-3 TRBV4-1
TGTGCCAGCAGCTTAATAGGAGGGAAAGGGGAGCTGTTTTTT CASSLIGGKGELFF - - TRBJ2-2 TRBV11-2
TGTGCCAGCAGACAGGGGTCGGTTAATGAAAAACTGTTTTTT CASRQGSVNEKLFF once TRBD1 TRBJ1-4 TRBV28
TGTGCCAGCAGCTTAGGTTCCGGCGGGATCGACAATGAGCAGTTCTTC CASSLGSGGIDNEQFF - - TRBJ2-1 TRBV7-9
TGTGCCAGCAGCTTAACCGGACTACTGAGCCACGAGCAGTACTTC CASSLTGLLSHEQYF - - TRBJ2-7 TRBV7-9
TGTGCCAGCAGCTTATCCGGACAGGAGGTGATGAACACTGAAGCTTTCTTT CASSLSGQEVMNTEAFF - TRBD1 TRBJ1-1 TRBV7-8
TGTGCCAGCAGCGGGGACGGCGCAGGGCCCCACTACGAGCAGTACTTC CASSGDGAGPHYEQYF - - TRBJ2-7 TRBV13
TGTGCCAGCAGTGTCCTAGCGGGAGGCTACAATGAGCAGTTCTTC CASSVLAGGYNEQFF - TRBD2 TRBJ2-1 TRBV27
TGTGCCACCAGCAGACTTAGGACAGGGCCACAAGAGACCCAGTACTTC CATSRLRTGPQETQYF - TRBD1 TRBJ2-5 TRBV15
TGTGCCAGCTCACCTAAAACGAGTTCAGATACGCAGTATTTT CASSPKTSSDTQYF - - TRBJ2-3 TRBV18
TGTGCCAGCAGCTTGTCAGGGGCCCCCTACGAGCAGTACTTC CASSLSGAPYEQYF once - TRBJ2-7 TRBV7-6
TGCGCCAGCAGCCAAGGTCTGACGGAATACTCAGATCCGACCACATACGAGCAGTACTTC CASSQGLTEYSDPTTYEQYF - - TRBJ2-7 TRBV4-3
TGTGCCAGCAGCCCGGGCAGCGCCCAGAGGGACTACAATGAGCAGTTCTTC CASSPGSAQRDYNEQFF - - TRBJ2-1 TRBV7-9
TGTGCCAGCAGCTGGGAGGGGACAGTTCTTGAAAAACTGTTTTTT CASSWEGTVLEKLFF - TRBD1 TRBJ1-4 TRBV11-2
TGCGCCAGCAGCTTGGATCGGGGAAAGAACTACGAGCAGTACTTC CASSLDRGKNYEQYF - - TRBJ2-7 TRBV5-1
TGTGCCAGCAACTTCCAGGGGAACACTGAAGCTTTCTTT CASNFQGNTEAFF once - TRBJ1-1 TRBV6-5
TGCGCCAGCAGCCCAGGGAACCCCTATGGCTACACCTTC CASSPGNPYGYTF - - TRBJ1-2 TRBV4-3
TGTGCCATCTCGGGCGGGAGGGCCAGAGAGACCCAGTACTTC CAISGGRARETQYF - TRBD2 TRBJ2-5 TRBV7-9
TGTGCCAGCAGTGAAGGGGCAGGGGAAGCCCCCACAGATACGCAGTATTTT CASSEGAGEAPTDTQYF - - TRBJ2-3 TRBV2